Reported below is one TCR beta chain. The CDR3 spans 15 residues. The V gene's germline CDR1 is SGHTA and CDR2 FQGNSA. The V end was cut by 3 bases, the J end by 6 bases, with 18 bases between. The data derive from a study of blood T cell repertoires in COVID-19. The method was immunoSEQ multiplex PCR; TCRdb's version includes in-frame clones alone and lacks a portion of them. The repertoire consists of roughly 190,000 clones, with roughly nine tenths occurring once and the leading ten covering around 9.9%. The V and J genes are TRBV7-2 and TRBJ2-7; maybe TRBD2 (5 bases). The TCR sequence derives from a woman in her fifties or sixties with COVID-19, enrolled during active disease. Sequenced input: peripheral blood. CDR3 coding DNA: TGTGCCAGCAGCTTCGAAGGACTCCGAGGAGGCGAGCAGTACTTC. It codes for CASSFEGLRGGEQYF.